These 18 T cell receptor beta chains originate from one sample sequenced in a study of post-analysis software for immune sequencing data. Study results and limitations: Patients carried several TRBV segments more frequently than controls did, and TRBV5-6, TRBV5-1 and TRBV20-1 were among them.

The library was made from cDNA and included unique molecular identifiers. In TCRdb, the PCR reads were re-called with MiXCR into one record per CDR3 protein. The sample has more than 450,000 distinct CDR3 sequences; 30% to 40% are singletons. What these receptors recognize is not known. Input material: blood. The receptors stem from a girl aged 2 to 17 with multiple sclerosis.

This rearrangement joins TRBV5-1 to TRBJ2-3, with D uncertain. The germline V gene encodes CDR1 SGHRS and CDR2 YFSETQ. The CDR3 is 15 residues long. V was pared by 8 bases and J by 2 bases, with 18 bases between. The CDR3 here is CASNAFERFTDTQYF. CDR3 bases: TGCGCCAGTAACGCCTTCGAGCGTTTCACAGATACGCAGTATTTT.

Of note for this clonotype: The germline gene is not matched at one end of the junction; a read error may be the cause. The V call is TRBV19, the J call TRBJ2-3, with D hard to call. Germline V gene data show CDR1 as LNHDA and CDR2 as SQIVND (reference sequence). This CDR3 region has 14 residues. CDR3 region: CASSIDGVSDTRYF. The CDR3 DNA reads TGTGCCAGTAGTATCGATGGGGTGTCAGATACGCGGTATTTT. The full variable domain, in which reference TRBV19 and TRBJ2-3 provide the parts outside the CDR3, is DGGITQSPKYLFRKEGQNVTLSCEQNLNHDAMYWYRQDPGQGLRLIYYSQIVNDFQKGDIAEGYSVSREKKESFPLTVTSAQKNPTAFYLCASSIDGVSDTRYFGPGTRLTVL.

A word on this clonotype: At one boundary the junction diverges from the germline segment, which might be a read error. The chain is built from TRBV12-3 or TRBV12-4 and TRBJ1-6; 8 nucleotides align to TRBD1. The CDR3 covers 15 residues. CDR3 DNA sequence: TGTGCCGGCAGTTTACACCCACAGGGGGGTTCACCCCTCCACTTT. Translation gives CAGSLHPQGGSPLHF.

The chain combines TRBV6-5 with TRBJ2-5; weak D call: TRBD1 (6 bases). The J call may be faulty, since TRBJ2-7 better matches the DNA end. The CDR3 has 14 residues. CDR1 and CDR2 from the germline V gene are MNHEY and SVGAGI. The CDR3 sequence is CASRLTGIGLEQYF. CDR3 coding DNA: TGTGCCAGCAGATTAACAGGGATAGGCCTCGAGCAGTACTTC.

Only one count was recorded for this clonotype. The genes are TRBV20-1 and TRBJ2-5, with D maybe TRBD2 (7 bases). The end of the DNA aligns better with TRBJ2-7, so the J call may be wrong. Germline CDR1 and CDR2: DFQATT and SNEGSKA (reference sequence). The CDR3 spans 17 residues. In DNA form, the CDR3 reads TGCAGTGCTAAGGGGGGGCTGGGGATTGCAGGCCCCTACGAGCAGTACTTC. Its protein is CSAKGGLGIAGPYEQYF.

The chain links TRBV28 to TRBJ2-3; D tentatively fits TRBD1 or TRBD2 (6 bases each). The V end lost 3 bases, the J end lost 1 base, and 23 bases lay between the germline ends. This CDR3 is built from 19 residues. Germline V gene data show CDR1 as MDHEN and CDR2 as SYDVKM. The CDR3 spells CASSFRGGTTLWGTDTQYF. In nucleotides, the CDR3 is TGTGCCAGCAGTTTTCGAGGGGGGACGACCCTTTGGGGCACAGATACGCAGTATTTT.

This clonotype was counted a few times. This rearrangement joins TRBV5-1 to TRBJ2-5, with 14 bases matching TRBD2. The CDR3 is made up of 16 amino acids. V lost 4 bases and J lost 5; bases outside the gene matches: 7. The V gene's germline CDR1 is SGHRS and CDR2 YFSETQ. The DNA of the CDR3 is TGCGCCAGCAGCGAAGATAGGACTAGCGGGGGGGAGACCCAGTACTTC. Protein product: CASSEDRTSGGETQYF.

The rearrangement links TRBV7-2 to TRBJ2-3, with 9 positions matching TRBD1. Trimming cost V 4 bases and J 6 bases; bases outside gene matches: 8. Germline-derived CDR1 and CDR2 are SGHTA and FQGNSA. This CDR3 spans 15 amino acids. The CDR3 spells CASSWASGQGDTQYF. CDR3 bases: TGTGCCAGCAGCTGGGCTAGCGGACAGGGGGATACGCAGTATTTT.

This clonotype was seen a few times. The chain joins TRBV4-1 to TRBJ2-3; D not certain. The length of the CDR3 is 13 residues. The V end was cut by 1 base, the J end by 9 bases, with 11 bases between. CDR1 is MGHRA and CDR2 is YSYEKL in the germline V gene. The CDR3 DNA reads as TGCGCCAGCAGCCAAGTGTCGAGCGCCACGCAGTATTTT. This codes for CASSQVSSATQYF.

A note on this clonotype: Since a much larger clone is just one base distant, this may be a read error. This chain connects TRBV4-1 to TRBJ2-7; tentatively, D is TRBD1 (6 bases). The germline V gene encodes CDR1 MGHRA and CDR2 YSYEKL. This CDR3 has 14 amino acids. V was shortened by 5 bases and J by 10 bases, with 21 bases between the two germline ends. The CDR3 sequence: CASSYTGPNEIQYF. CDR3 DNA sequence: TGCGCCAGCAGCTACACAGGGCCAAATGAGATTCAGTACTTC.

This rearrangement joins TRBV6-2 or TRBV6-3 to TRBJ1-2; D is undetermined. V lost 0 bases and J lost 6, with 14 bases in between. The germline V gene has CDR1 MNHEY and CDR2 SVGEGT. The length of the CDR3 is 15 residues. This chain's CDR3 is CASSYSRVNRNGYTF. CDR3 DNA sequence: TGTGCCAGCAGTTACTCGAGGGTCAACAGAAATGGCTACACCTTC.

For the CDR3, the DNA is TGTGCCAGCAGCCAAGGTCTGCGGGATGGAGAGACCCAGTACTTC. Amino acid sequence: CASSQGLRDGETQYF. This chain connects TRBV3-1 to TRBJ2-5, with D possibly matching TRBD2 (6 bases). The germline gives CDR1 LGHDT, CDR2 YNNKEL (reference sequence). This CDR3 spans 15 amino acids. The V and J ends lost 1 base and 4 bases respectively, with 13 bases between them.

The chain has TRBV24-1 and TRBJ2-5, with unresolved D. Per the germline V gene, CDR1 is KGHDR and CDR2 is SFDVKD. The CDR3 consists of 14 residues. V shed 5 bases and J shed 2 bases, with 11 bases lying between them. The CDR3: CATSGATAQETQYF. The DNA for the CDR3 is TGTGCCACCAGTGGCGCGACTGCACAAGAGACCCAGTACTTC.

This clonotype was observed a few times. This chain uses TRBV6-5 with TRBJ2-7; D is ambiguous. V was trimmed by 5 bases and J by 3 bases, leaving 8 bases between them. The germline gives CDR1 MNHEY, CDR2 SVGAGI. CDR3 length: 12 residues. The CDR3 DNA follows: TGTGCCAGCAGTCGCGACAACTACGAGCAGTACTTC. Translated: CASSRDNYEQYF.

The V gene is TRBV7-2, the J gene TRBJ2-5; D is uncertain. The CDR3 runs 13 residues. CDR1 is SGHTA, CDR2 FQGNSA, per germline. Trimming cost V 5 bases and J 0 bases, with 7 bases left between them. For the CDR3, the DNA is TGTGCCAGCAGCCGGAAGTACCAAGAGACCCAGTACTTC. This gives the protein CASSRKYQETQYF.

This clonotype has only a few counts. The rearrangement joins TRBV20-1 to TRBJ2-7; 9 nucleotides line up with TRBD2. This CDR3 region has 14 residues. The J segment lost 2 bases and the V segment lost 4 bases, leaving 6 bases of the junction unmatched. CDR1 is DFQATT and CDR2 is SNEGSKA in the germline V gene (reference sequence). Here the CDR3 DNA reads TGCAGTGCTAACCAAGCGGGGGGTACCTACGAGCAGTACTTC. Translation gives CSANQAGGTYEQYF.

This clonotype was detected a few times. V and J are TRBV7-9 and TRBJ2-3, with D maybe TRBD2 (6 bases). The CDR3 sequence is 14 residues long. In germline, CDR1 is SEHNR, CDR2 FQNEAQ (reference sequence). Trimming took off 5 bases at V and 6 bases at J, with 15 bases between the two ends. The CDR3 sequence: CASSPGFSGDTQYF. For the CDR3, the DNA is TGTGCCAGCAGCCCCGGTTTCAGCGGGGATACGCAGTATTTT.

The chain couples TRBV11-1 to TRBJ2-7, with 9 bases fitting TRBD1. V was pared by 5 bases and J by 3 bases, with 5 bases of the junction left unmatched. Germline loops: CDR1 SGHAT, CDR2 FQDESV (reference sequence). CDR3 length: 14 residues. CDR3 in DNA: TGTGCCAGCAGCCCCGGGACAGGGCACTACGAGCAGTACTTC. This codes for CASSPGTGHYEQYF.